The 24 T cell receptor beta chains listed next were all sequenced from one sample in a study of CD4 T cell repertoires in COVID-19 (dated by TCRdb to the early 2020s). Libraries were made using the immunoSEQ multiplex PCR assay. As stored in TCRdb, this immuneACCESS dataset retains in-frame rearrangements with V and J assigned. A fraction of the clones does not appear; measured against another copy, unresolved V genes explain less than half of the discrepancy, and the remainder lacks a known reason. The sample table holds approximately 75,000 clones, of which about four fifths were seen once. Jointly, the top ten make up around 0.58% of the sample. The time point label of this sample denotes: sample from a COVID-19-recovered individual after infection. The source was CD4+ T cells from peripheral blood, collected after recovery from COVID-19. All receptors come from a human donor who had COVID-19.

The chain is built from TRBV5-4 and TRBJ2-4; tentatively, D is TRBD1 or TRBD2 (5 bases each). Deletions cut 3 bases from V and 4 bases from J, with 20 bases between. Germline V CDR1 and CDR2: SGHNT, YYREEE (reference sequence). The CDR3 extends over 17 amino acids. The CDR3 nucleotides read TGTGCCAGCAGCTCGGGTCGGGTCCGGGACGGAAAAAACATTCAGTACTTC. Translating gives CASSSGRVRDGKNIQYF.

The rearrangement uses TRBV5-6 and TRBJ2-3; 8 nucleotides align to TRBD1. Trimming at V came to 3 bases and at J to 6 bases, leaving 9 bases not matched to a gene. This CDR3 comprises 15 residues. Looked up from germline, CDR1 is SGHDT and CDR2 is YYEEEE. The CDR3 sequence is CASSSQDRAGDTQYF. The DNA of the CDR3 is TGTGCCAGCAGCTCCCAGGACAGGGCGGGGGATACGCAGTATTTT.

This clone was found once. This chain uses TRBV3-1 (or the pseudogene TRBV3-2) with TRBJ1-2, with TRBD1 identical over 8 bases. After removal of 1 base from V and 8 bases from J, the junction contained 9 bases not matched to a gene. The CDR3 has 15 amino acids. CDR1 is LGHDT, CDR2 YNNKEL, per germline (reference sequence). This CDR3 reads CASSQGLQTGEGYTF. Written as DNA, the CDR3 is TGTGCCAGCAGCCAAGGCCTCCAGACAGGGGAAGGCTACACCTTC.

The chain combines TRBV2 with TRBJ1-3, with D maybe TRBD1 (5 bases). Germline CDR1 is SNHLY and CDR2 is FYNNEI. V lost 7 bases and J 0 bases, leaving 13 bases between the germline ends. The CDR3 contains 15 residues. The CDR3 DNA reads TGTGCCAGCAAACCTAGGGGTAGCTCTGGAAACACCATATATTTT. This gives the protein CASKPRGSSGNTIYF.

Only one count was recorded for this clone. This sequence joins TRBV5-8 and TRBJ1-6; D gene unclear. V lost 3 bases to trimming and J lost 5 bases, with 6 bases between them. This CDR3 is 13 amino acids long. Germline CDR1 SGHTS, CDR2 YDEGEE. CDR3 region: CASSSSNNSPLHF. The CDR3 DNA reads as TGTGCCAGCAGCTCTTCTAATAATTCACCCCTCCACTTT.

The V and J genes are TRBV15 and TRBJ2-5; possibly TRBD1 for D (6 bases). Trimming cost V 0 bases and J 5 bases, with 13 bases left between them. The germline V gene has CDR1 LNHNV and CDR2 YYDKDF (reference sequence). This CDR3 contains 15 residues. CDR3 protein: CATSRDPQGWETQYF. The CDR3 DNA follows: TGTGCCACCAGCAGAGACCCACAGGGTTGGGAGACCCAGTACTTC.

This chain links TRBV19 with TRBJ2-5, with 7 positions matching TRBD1. Germline CDR1 is LNHDA and CDR2 is SQIVND (reference sequence). With 3 bases clipped from V and 5 bases from J, the junction kept 12 bases outside the gene matches. This CDR3 contains 16 residues. CDR3 coding DNA: TGTGCCAGTAGTATGTCTTTGAGTGACAGGGCGGAGACCCAGTACTTC. Amino acids: CASSMSLSDRAETQYF. Based on the CDR3 plus reference TRBV19 and TRBJ2-5, the full variable domain is DGGITQSPKYLFRKEGQNVTLSCEQNLNHDAMYWYRQDPGQGLRLIYYSQIVNDFQKGDIAEGYSVSREKKESFPLTVTSAQKNPTAFYLCASSMSLSDRAETQYFGPGTRLLVL.

Only a few counts were recorded for this clone. The genes are TRBV28 and TRBJ1-1; no firm D call. V lost 4 bases to trimming and J lost 3 bases, with 6 bases between them. The CDR3 is 12 residues long. Germline loops: CDR1 MDHEN, CDR2 SYDVKM. CDR3 loop: CASSSRDTEAFF. CDR3 sequence (DNA): TGTGCCAGCAGTTCCCGGGACACTGAAGCTTTCTTT.

The chain recombines TRBV29-1 with TRBJ2-1; 9 nucleotides align to TRBD1. The junction had 9 bases not matched to a gene; V was cut back by 8 bases and J by 1 base. CDR1 is SQVTM and CDR2 is ANQGSEA in the germline V gene. There are 15 residues in the CDR3. In DNA form, the CDR3 reads TGCAGCCTATCTTTACAGGGGGCATCCTACAATGAGCAGTTCTTC. Translating it yields CSLSLQGASYNEQFF.

CDR3 protein: CASSSADGANEKLFF. The CDR3 region has the DNA TGTGCCAGCAGCTCCGCCGACGGCGCTAATGAAAAACTGTTTTTT. This chain joins TRBV7-9 and TRBJ1-4; D remains unclear. Germline-derived CDR1 and CDR2 are SEHNR and FQNEAQ (reference sequence). The CDR3 has 15 amino acids. Trimming stripped 4 bases from V and 3 bases from J, with 12 bases between.

The chain recombines TRBV13 with TRBJ1-1; perhaps TRBD1 as D (5 bases). Per germline, CDR1 PRHDT and CDR2 FYEKMQ (reference sequence). Trimming removed 3 bases from V and 1 base from J, with 9 bases in between. The CDR3 extends over 14 amino acids. CDR3: CASSFGTANTEAFF. In DNA, the CDR3 is TGTGCCAGCAGCTTCGGGACGGCGAACACTGAAGCTTTCTTT.

This chain links TRBV7-2 with TRBJ1-5, with D tentatively TRBD1 (5 bases). The germline V and J ends were trimmed by 5 bases and 3 bases, with 20 bases remaining between them. The CDR3 length is 17 residues. Per the germline V gene, CDR1 is SGHTA and CDR2 is FQGNSA. The CDR3 DNA follows: TGTGCCAGCAGCGTCTTAGCCGGGACTTTGACCAATCAGCCCCAGCATTTT. It codes for CASSVLAGTLTNQPQHF.

The chain uses TRBV6-6 and TRBJ2-7; 12 bases are shared with TRBD1. Per the germline V gene, CDR1 is MNHNY and CDR2 is SVGAGI (reference sequence). The CDR3 is 14 amino acids. The V segment lost 5 bases and the J segment 5 bases; nucleotides outside the gene matches: 4. The CDR3 reads CASSGTGGLNEQYF. The CDR3 coding sequence is TGTGCCAGCAGTGGGACAGGGGGCCTGAACGAGCAGTACTTC.

The V and J genes are TRBV7-2 and TRBJ2-7, with D perhaps TRBD1 (5 bases). The CDR3 has 15 amino acids. Germline-derived CDR1 and CDR2 are SGHTA and FQGNSA. The V gene lost 1 base and the J gene lost 3 bases, with 13 bases spanning the gap. The CDR3 loop is CASSLGSGLIYEQYF. The CDR3 nucleotides read TGTGCCAGCAGCTTAGGGTCAGGGTTAATCTACGAGCAGTACTTC.

CDR3 residues: CASKGVRGWTEAFF. CDR3 in DNA: TGTGCCAGCAAGGGGGTGCGGGGATGGACTGAAGCTTTCTTT. V and J are TRBV28 and TRBJ1-1; D possibly corresponds to TRBD1 (6 bases). Trimming removed 7 bases at V and 5 bases at J, with 17 bases between. This CDR3 spans 14 amino acids. Per germline, CDR1 MDHEN and CDR2 SYDVKM.

The gene calls are TRBV3-1 (or the pseudogene TRBV3-2) and TRBJ2-3, with 9 bases lining up with TRBD2. Germline loops: CDR1 LGHDT, CDR2 YNNKEL (reference sequence). V lost 2 bases and J lost 4; bases outside the gene matches: 13. The length of the CDR3 is 18 residues. The CDR3 loop reads CASSQPQSGGRGADTQYF. The CDR3 nucleotides are TGTGCCAGCAGCCAACCCCAAAGTGGCGGGAGGGGCGCAGATACGCAGTATTTT.

J is TRBJ2-7 and V is TRBV9, with D tentatively TRBD1 or TRBD2 (6 bases each). Per germline, CDR1 SGDLS and CDR2 YYNGEE. The CDR3 contains 15 residues. Trimming took off 0 bases at V and 6 bases at J, with 16 bases between the two ends. The CDR3 sequence: CASSVEGGLLSEQYF. CDR3 in DNA: TGTGCCAGCAGCGTAGAAGGGGGGCTTCTCTCCGAGCAGTACTTC.

V and J are TRBV5-1 and TRBJ1-2; possible D gene TRBD1, 6 bases. This CDR3 spans 15 amino acids. Per the germline V gene, CDR1 is SGHRS and CDR2 is YFSETQ. V lost 4 bases to trimming and J lost 2 bases, with 15 bases between them. The CDR3 loop reads CASSDHRAGNYGYTF. The CDR3 DNA reads as TGCGCCAGCAGCGACCACAGGGCAGGAAACTATGGCTACACCTTC.

This chain links TRBV7-8 with TRBJ2-3; D might be TRBD1 (6 bases). Germline values: CDR1 SGHVS, CDR2 FQNEAQ. This CDR3 has 14 residues. The V end lost 1 base, the J end lost 8 bases, and 13 bases lay between the germline ends. This chain's CDR3 is CASSLGGPGPTQYF. The CDR3 DNA follows: TGTGCCAGCAGCTTAGGGGGGCCGGGACCTACGCAGTATTTT.

The chain links TRBV5-1 to TRBJ1-2; possible D gene TRBD1, 6 bases. CDR3 length: 14 amino acids. V lost 0 bases and J lost 5, with 11 bases in between. The V gene's germline CDR1 is SGHRS and CDR2 YFSETQ. The CDR3 DNA reads as TGCGCCAGCAGCTTGGGAGGACAGAATTATGGCTACACCTTC. Its protein product is CASSLGGQNYGYTF.

The chain recombines TRBV12-3 or TRBV12-4 with TRBJ1-5; no clear D gene. Trimming shortened V by 5 bases and J by 4 bases, and 9 bases separated the two germline ends. The CDR3 totals 13 residues. CDR3 amino acids: CASSGNGNQPQHF. The CDR3 coding sequence is TGTGCCAGCAGTGGCAACGGGAATCAGCCCCAGCATTTT.

The V gene is TRBV6-5, the J gene TRBJ1-4, with 7 bases aligning to TRBD1. Unmatched junction bases numbered 5, after V lost 7 bases and J lost 3 bases. CDR3 length: 14 residues. Germline CDR1 reads MNHEY; CDR2 reads SVGAGI. CDR3 in amino acids: CASIRTGSNEKLFF. In nucleotides, the CDR3 is TGTGCCAGCATTCGGACAGGTTCTAATGAAAAACTGTTTTTT.

This chain links TRBV7-9 with TRBJ2-3; 9 bases fit TRBD2. This CDR3 is built from 16 residues. With V trimmed by 4 bases and J by 0 bases, 5 bases remained unmatched. CDR1 SEHNR and CDR2 FQNEAQ come from the germline V gene (reference sequence). In DNA, the CDR3 is TGTGCCAGCAGCTCCCGACTAGCGGCTAGCACAGATACGCAGTATTTT. This sequence encodes CASSSRLAASTDTQYF.

This sequence joins TRBV6-5 and TRBJ1-2; a weak D match, TRBD1 (5 bases). The V and J ends lost 6 bases and 6 bases respectively, with 17 bases between them. Per the germline V gene, CDR1 is MNHEY and CDR2 is SVGAGI. The CDR3 covers 14 residues. The CDR3 spells CASSDRTGVHGYTF. The CDR3 DNA follows: TGTGCCAGCAGCGACCGGACGGGGGTACATGGCTACACCTTC.